The rows below give T cell receptor beta chains drawn from one sample of a study of cytomegalovirus exposure and HLA in healthy donors. Repertoires were generated with immunoSEQ multiplex PCR, while TCRdb's copy carries only in-frame clones and drops some. The sample contains over 100,000 clones, over 75% of which appear only once. The sequencing input was PBMCs. The receptors were gathered from a male donor in good health and CMV-seropositive. CDR3s include the opening cysteine and the closing phenylalanine or tryptophan. The order of the fields is V gene, D gene, clone size, J gene, CDR3 DNA, CDR3 protein. The D gene is left open where the match is weak. Clone size is not always given. Where it is, it says once, few, many or a class for expanded clones.

>TRBV5-5|NA|few|TRBJ2-2
TGTGCCAGTGTGGCAACTAGACTGAGCACCGGGGAGCTGTTTTTT
CASVATRLSTGELFF
>TRBV7-2|TRBD1|NA|TRBJ1-1
TGTGCCAGCAGCTCCTACCCCCGGGACAGTAACACTGAAGCTTTCTTT
CASSSYPRDSNTEAFF
>TRBV2|NA|NA|TRBJ2-7
TGTGCCGTCAGGGAAGGGAGCTCCTACGAGCAGTACTTC
CAVREGSSYEQYF
>TRBV2|NA|NA|TRBJ2-2
TGTGCCAGCAGGACCCGGGGGAGCGGGTCGAACACCGGGGAGCTGTTTTTT
CASRTRGSGSNTGELFF
>TRBV6-5|NA|NA|TRBJ2-7
TGTGCCAGCAGTTACGCCCCCCTGAGAGAGCAGTACTTC
CASSYAPLREQYF
>TRBV30|TRBD1|NA|TRBJ1-1
TGTGCCTGGAGTGGGGGACAGGGGAACACTGAAGCTTTCTTT
CAWSGGQGNTEAFF
>TRBV7-8|NA|NA|TRBJ1-4
TGTGCCAGCAGCCTTTACAGTGCAACTAATGAAAAACTGTTTTTT
CASSLYSATNEKLFF
>TRBV27|TRBD1|NA|TRBJ2-7
TGTGCCAGCAGTCCGAGGACAGGGGCCCTCTACGAGCAGTACTTC
CASSPRTGALYEQYF
>TRBV28|NA|NA|TRBJ2-7
TGTGCCAGCAGTTTGTCCGAGCAGTACTTC
CASSLSEQYF
>TRBV9|NA|NA|TRBJ1-1
TGTGCCAGCAGCGTAGACAGGGTGAACACTGAAGCTTTCTTT
CASSVDRVNTEAFF
>TRBV28|NA|NA|TRBJ2-3
TGTGCCAGCAGTGGATTACTAGTGAGCACAGATACGCAGTATTTT
CASSGLLVSTDTQYF
>TRBV5-4|TRBD1|NA|TRBJ2-2
TGTGCCAGCAGCTCGGGAAGGGACAGGGGTTTAACCGGGGAGCTGTTTTTT
CASSSGRDRGLTGELFF
>TRBV29-1|TRBD1|NA|TRBJ1-2
TGCAGCGTAGCCGGGACAGACTATGGCTACACCTTC
CSVAGTDYGYTF
>TRBV19|TRBD2|NA|TRBJ2-3
TGTGCCAGTAGTATCCTAGCGGGAGGCAGCACAGATACGCAGTATTTT
CASSILAGGSTDTQYF
>TRBV28|NA|once|TRBJ2-2
TGTGCCAGCAGTTTAGTAGTTTACACCGGGGAGCTGTTTTTT
CASSLVVYTGELFF
>TRBV6-6|NA|NA|TRBJ1-1
TGTGCCAGCAGCTGGGCGGGCGGGGTGGACACTGAAGCTTTCTTT
CASSWAGGVDTEAFF
>TRBV6-6|TRBD1|NA|TRBJ2-3
TGTGCCAGCAGTCAAAGACAGGGGGCAGCAGATACGCAGTATTTT
CASSQRQGAADTQYF
>TRBV12-5|TRBD1|once|TRBJ2-2
TGTGCTAGTGGTCAGGGGGCCACCGGGGAGCTGTTTTTT
CASGQGATGELFF
>TRBV7-9|TRBD1|NA|TRBJ1-4
TGTTCCAGCAGCTCAGGGACAGGGGTTAATGAAAAACTGTTTTTT
CSSSSGTGVNEKLFF
>TRBV7-9|TRBD2|few|TRBJ2-7
TGTGCCAGCAGTCTAGCGGGACCCTACGAGCAGTACTTC
CASSLAGPYEQYF
>TRBV28|NA|NA|TRBJ2-7
TGTGCCAGCAGTTTGGGGCCAGGGCGCGAGCAGTACTTC
CASSLGPGREQYF
>TRBV29-1|TRBD2|NA|TRBJ2-2
TGCAGCGTTGAAGGATCGGGGCGGGAGGACACCGGGGAGCTGTTTTTT
CSVEGSGREDTGELFF
>TRBV28|NA|once|TRBJ1-4
TGTGCCAGCACGAGGGACTTGGTTGCAACTAATGAAAAACTGTTTTTT
CASTRDLVATNEKLFF
>TRBV28|NA|NA|TRBJ1-1
TGTGCCAGCAGGCCACCTATGCAGGGGAGCACTGAAGCTTTCTTT
CASRPPMQGSTEAFF
>TRBV6-1|NA|NA|TRBJ1-1
TGTGCCAGCAGTGAAGTGGGCCTAAACACTGAAGCTTTCTTT
CASSEVGLNTEAFF
>TRBV7-8|TRBD1|NA|TRBJ1-1
TGTGCCAGCAGCCGTAACAGGGGGCCGGAAGCTTTCTTT
CASSRNRGPEAFF
>TRBV15|TRBD2|NA|TRBJ2-7
TGTGCCACCAGCGGGGGGGAACGCTACGAGCAGTACTTC
CATSGGERYEQYF
>TRBV13|TRBD2|NA|TRBJ2-1
TGTGCCAGCAGCTCCCGCGTCGCTAGCGGGAGGAATGAGCAGTTCTTC
CASSSRVASGRNEQFF
>TRBV10-1|TRBD2|once|TRBJ2-1
TGCGCCAGCAGAACCGGGACTAGCGGGGCCCTATCCTACAATGAGCAGTTCTTC
CASRTGTSGALSYNEQFF
>TRBV6-6|NA|NA|TRBJ2-3
TGTGCCAGCAGGGACTTTTCCACAGATACGCAGTATTTT
CASRDFSTDTQYF
>TRBV5-1|TRBD1|few|TRBJ2-7
TGCGCCAGCAGCGCCCACCGGGACAGGGTATCCTACGAGCAGTACTTC
CASSAHRDRVSYEQYF
>TRBV11-3|NA|NA|TRBJ1-1
TGTGCCAGCAGCTTCTCGGGGGGAACTGAAGCTTTCTTT
CASSFSGGTEAFF
>TRBV5-1|TRBD2|NA|TRBJ2-7
TGCGCCAGCAGCTCGACGACTAGCCGACCCTCCTACGAGCAGTACTTC
CASSSTTSRPSYEQYF
>TRBV28|TRBD2|once|TRBJ2-7
TGTGCCAGCAGTTTATATGATATAGCGGGAGTCTCCTACGAGCAGTACTTC
CASSLYDIAGVSYEQYF
>TRBV5-5|TRBD1|NA|TRBJ1-2
TGTGCCAGCAGCACGAGAGGACAGGGTTACTTTGGCTACACCTTC
CASSTRGQGYFGYTF
>TRBV18|NA|NA|TRBJ1-1
TGTGCCAGCTCACCAGCAGGAGGAGGCACTGAAGCTTTCTTT
CASSPAGGGTEAFF